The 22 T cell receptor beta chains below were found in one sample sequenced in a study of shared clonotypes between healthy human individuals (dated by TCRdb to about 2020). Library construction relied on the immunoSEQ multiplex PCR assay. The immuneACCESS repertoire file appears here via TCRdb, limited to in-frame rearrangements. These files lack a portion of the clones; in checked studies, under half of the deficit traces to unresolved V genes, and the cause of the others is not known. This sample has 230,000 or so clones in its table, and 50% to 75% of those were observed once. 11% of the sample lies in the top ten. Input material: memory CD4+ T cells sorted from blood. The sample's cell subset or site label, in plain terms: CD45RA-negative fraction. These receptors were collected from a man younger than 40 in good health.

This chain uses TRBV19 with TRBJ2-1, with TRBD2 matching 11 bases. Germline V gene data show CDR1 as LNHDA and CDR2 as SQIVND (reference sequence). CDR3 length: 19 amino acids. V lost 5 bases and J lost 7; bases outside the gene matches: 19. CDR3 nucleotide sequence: TGTGCCAGTAGTTTTCTCGGAGGAGCCGGGACTAGCGGATATAATGAGCAGTTCTTC. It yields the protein CASSFLGGAGTSGYNEQFF.

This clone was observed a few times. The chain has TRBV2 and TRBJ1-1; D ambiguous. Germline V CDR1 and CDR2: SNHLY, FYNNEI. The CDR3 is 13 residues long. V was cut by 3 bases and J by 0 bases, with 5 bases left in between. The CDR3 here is CASSDQMNTEAFF. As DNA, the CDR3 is TGTGCCAGCAGTGACCAGATGAACACTGAAGCTTTCTTT. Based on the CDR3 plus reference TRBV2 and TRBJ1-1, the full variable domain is EPEVTQTPSHQVTQMGQEVILRCVPISNHLYFYWYRQILGQKVEFLVSFYNNEISEKSEIFDDQFSVERPDGSNFTLKIRSTKLEDSAMYFCASSDQMNTEAFFGQGTRLTVV.

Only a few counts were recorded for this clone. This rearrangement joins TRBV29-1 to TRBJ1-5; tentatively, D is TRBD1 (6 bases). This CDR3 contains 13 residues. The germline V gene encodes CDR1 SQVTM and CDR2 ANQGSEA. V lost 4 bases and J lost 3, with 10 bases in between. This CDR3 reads CSVVWGPNQPQHF. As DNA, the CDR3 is TGCAGCGTTGTGTGGGGGCCCAATCAGCCCCAGCATTTT.

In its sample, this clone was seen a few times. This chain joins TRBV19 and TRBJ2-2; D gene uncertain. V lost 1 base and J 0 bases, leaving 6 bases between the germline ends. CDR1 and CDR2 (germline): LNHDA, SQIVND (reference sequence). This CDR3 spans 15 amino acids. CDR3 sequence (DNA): TGTGCCAGTAGTATAGTAGTAGCGAACACCGGGGAGCTGTTTTTT. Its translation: CASSIVVANTGELFF.

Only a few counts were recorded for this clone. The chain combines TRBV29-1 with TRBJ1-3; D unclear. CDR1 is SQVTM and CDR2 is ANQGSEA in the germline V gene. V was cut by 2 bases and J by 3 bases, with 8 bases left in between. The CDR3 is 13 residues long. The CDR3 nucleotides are TGCAGCGTTGAACCGACGATTGGAAACACCATATATTTT. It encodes CSVEPTIGNTIYF.

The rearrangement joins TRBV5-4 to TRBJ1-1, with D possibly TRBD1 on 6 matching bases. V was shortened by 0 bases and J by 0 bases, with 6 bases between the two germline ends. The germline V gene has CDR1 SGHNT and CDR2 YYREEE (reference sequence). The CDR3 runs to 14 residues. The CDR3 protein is CASSLGQVNTEAFF. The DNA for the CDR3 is TGTGCCAGCAGCTTGGGACAGGTGAACACTGAAGCTTTCTTT.

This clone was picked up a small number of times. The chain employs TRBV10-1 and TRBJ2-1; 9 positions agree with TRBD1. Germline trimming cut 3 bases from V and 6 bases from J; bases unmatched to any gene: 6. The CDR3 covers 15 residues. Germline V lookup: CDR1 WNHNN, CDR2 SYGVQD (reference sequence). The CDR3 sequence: CASSDPGTGFNEQFF. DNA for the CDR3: TGCGCCAGCAGTGATCCCGGGACAGGGTTCAATGAGCAGTTCTTC.

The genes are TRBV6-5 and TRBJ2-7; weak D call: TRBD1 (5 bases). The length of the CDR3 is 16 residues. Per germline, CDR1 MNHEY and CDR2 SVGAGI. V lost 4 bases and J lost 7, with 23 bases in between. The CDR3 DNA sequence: TGTGCCAGCAGTTCCAGCCAGGGATCCTCCCCGCGGGAGCAGTACTTC. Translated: CASSSSQGSSPREQYF.

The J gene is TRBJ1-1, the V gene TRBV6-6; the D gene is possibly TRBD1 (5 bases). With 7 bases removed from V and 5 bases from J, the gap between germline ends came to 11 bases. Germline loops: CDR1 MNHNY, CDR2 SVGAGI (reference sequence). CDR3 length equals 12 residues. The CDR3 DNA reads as TGTGCCAGCACCACTAAGGGGACTGAAGCTTTCTTT. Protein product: CASTTKGTEAFF.

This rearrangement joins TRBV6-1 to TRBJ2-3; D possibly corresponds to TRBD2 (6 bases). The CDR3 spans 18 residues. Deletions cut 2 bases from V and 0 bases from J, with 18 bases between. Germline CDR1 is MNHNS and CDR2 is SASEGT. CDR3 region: CASSELLLLGGSTDTQYF. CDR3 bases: TGTGCCAGCAGTGAACTTTTGTTGTTGGGAGGAAGCACAGATACGCAGTATTTT.

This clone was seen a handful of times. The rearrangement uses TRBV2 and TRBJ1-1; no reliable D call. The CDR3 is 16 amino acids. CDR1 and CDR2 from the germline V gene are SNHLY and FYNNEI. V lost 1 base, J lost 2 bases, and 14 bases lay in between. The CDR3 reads CASSEVETRTNTEAFF. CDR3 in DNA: TGTGCCAGCAGTGAAGTGGAGACGAGAACTAACACTGAAGCTTTCTTT.

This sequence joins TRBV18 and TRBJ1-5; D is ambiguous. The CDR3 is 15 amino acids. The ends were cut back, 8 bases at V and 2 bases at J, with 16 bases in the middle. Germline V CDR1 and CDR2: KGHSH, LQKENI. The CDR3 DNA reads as TGTGCCAGCCAATACGGCCCTGGGGGCAATCAGCCCCAGCATTTT. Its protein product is CASQYGPGGNQPQHF. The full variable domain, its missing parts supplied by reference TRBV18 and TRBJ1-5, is NAGVMQNPRHLVRRRGQEARLRCSPMKGHSHVYWYRQLPEEGLKFMVYLQKENIIDESGMPKERFSAEFPKEGPSILRIQQVVRGDSAAYFCASQYGPGGNQPQHFGDGTRLSIL.

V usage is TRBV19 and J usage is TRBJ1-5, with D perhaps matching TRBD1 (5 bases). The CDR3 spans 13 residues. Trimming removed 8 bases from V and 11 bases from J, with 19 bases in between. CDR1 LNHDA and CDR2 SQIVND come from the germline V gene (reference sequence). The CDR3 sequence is CASGGRSRRSQHF. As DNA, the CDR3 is TGTGCCAGTGGGGGACGGTCCAGGAGGTCCCAGCATTTT.

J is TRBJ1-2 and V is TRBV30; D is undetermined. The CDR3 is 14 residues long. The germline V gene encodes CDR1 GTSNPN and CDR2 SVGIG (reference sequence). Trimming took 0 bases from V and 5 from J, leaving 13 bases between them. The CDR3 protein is CAWSVEVQSYGYTF. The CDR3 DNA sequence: TGTGCCTGGAGTGTAGAGGTACAGTCTTATGGCTACACCTTC.

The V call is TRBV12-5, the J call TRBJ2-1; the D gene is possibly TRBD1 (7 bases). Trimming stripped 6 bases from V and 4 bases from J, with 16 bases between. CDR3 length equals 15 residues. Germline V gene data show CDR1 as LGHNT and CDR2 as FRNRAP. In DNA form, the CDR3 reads TGTGCTAGTGGCCAGGGGGGAAACCAATACAATGAGCAGTTCTTC. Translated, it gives CASGQGGNQYNEQFF. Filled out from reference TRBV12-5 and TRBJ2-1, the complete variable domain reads DARVTQTPRHKVTEMGQEVTMRCQPILGHNTVFWYRQTMMQGLELLAYFRNRAPLDDSGMPKDRFSAEMPDATLATLKIQPSEPRDSAVYFCASGQGGNQYNEQFFGPGTRLTVL.

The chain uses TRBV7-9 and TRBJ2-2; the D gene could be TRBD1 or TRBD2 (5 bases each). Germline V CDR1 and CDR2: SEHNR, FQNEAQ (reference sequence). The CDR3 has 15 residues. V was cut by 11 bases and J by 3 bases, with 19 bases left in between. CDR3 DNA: TGTGCCTGGGGGTCTCAGGGAAGGTACACCGGGGAGCTGTTTTTT. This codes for CAWGSQGRYTGELFF.

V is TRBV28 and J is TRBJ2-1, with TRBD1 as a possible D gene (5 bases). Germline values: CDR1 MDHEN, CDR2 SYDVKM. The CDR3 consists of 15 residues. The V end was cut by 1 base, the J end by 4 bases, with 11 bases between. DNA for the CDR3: TGTGCCAGCAGTTTATCTGGGGCCGTTTACAATGAGCAGTTCTTC. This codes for CASSLSGAVYNEQFF.

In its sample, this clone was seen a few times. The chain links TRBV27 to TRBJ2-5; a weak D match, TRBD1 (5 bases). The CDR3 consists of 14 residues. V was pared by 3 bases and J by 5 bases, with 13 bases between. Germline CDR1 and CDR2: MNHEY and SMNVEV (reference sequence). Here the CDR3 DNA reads TGTGCCAGCAGTTTCTCAGGGAACCGGGAGACCCAGTACTTC. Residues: CASSFSGNRETQYF.

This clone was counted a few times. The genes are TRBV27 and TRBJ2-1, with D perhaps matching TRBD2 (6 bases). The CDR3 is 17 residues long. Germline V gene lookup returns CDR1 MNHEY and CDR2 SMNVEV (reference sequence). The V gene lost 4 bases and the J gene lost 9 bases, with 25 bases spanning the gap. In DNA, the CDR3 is TGTGCCAGCAGTTCCCACCCCTCGGGACTGGTGCTGGGTGAGCAGTTCTTC. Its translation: CASSSHPSGLVLGEQFF.

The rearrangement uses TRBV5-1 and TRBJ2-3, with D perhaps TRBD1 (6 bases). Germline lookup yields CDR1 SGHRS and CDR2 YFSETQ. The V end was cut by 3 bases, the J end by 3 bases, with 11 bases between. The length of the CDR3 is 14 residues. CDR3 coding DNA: TGCGCCAGCAGCTCTCAGGGGTGGACAGATACGCAGTATTTT. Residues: CASSSQGWTDTQYF.

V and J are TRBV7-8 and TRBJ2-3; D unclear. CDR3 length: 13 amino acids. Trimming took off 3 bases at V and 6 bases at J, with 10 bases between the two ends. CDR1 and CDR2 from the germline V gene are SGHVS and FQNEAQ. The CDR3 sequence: CASSLEVRDTQYF. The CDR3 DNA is TGTGCCAGCAGCTTGGAAGTTCGGGATACGCAGTATTTT.

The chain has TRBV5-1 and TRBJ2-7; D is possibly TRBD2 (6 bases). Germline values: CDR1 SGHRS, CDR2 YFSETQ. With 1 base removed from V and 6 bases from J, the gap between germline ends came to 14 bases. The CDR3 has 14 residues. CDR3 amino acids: CASSLITLGGEQYF. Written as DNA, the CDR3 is TGCGCCAGCAGCTTGATTACACTGGGGGGCGAGCAGTACTTC.